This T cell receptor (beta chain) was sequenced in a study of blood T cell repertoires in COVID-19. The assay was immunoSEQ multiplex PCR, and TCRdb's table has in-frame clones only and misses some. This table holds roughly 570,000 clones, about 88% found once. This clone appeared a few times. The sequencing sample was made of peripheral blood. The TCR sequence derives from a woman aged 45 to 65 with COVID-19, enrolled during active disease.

The CDR3 is CASSLGGRAFF. In DNA, the CDR3 is TGTGCCAGTAGCCTGGGGGGTCGAGCTTTCTTT. The chain is built from TRBV19 and TRBJ1-1; tentative D call: TRBD1 (5 bases). The length of the CDR3 is 11 residues. The V gene's germline CDR1 is LNHDA and CDR2 SQIVND (reference sequence). Deletions cut 6 bases from V and 10 bases from J, with 12 bases between.